This T cell receptor beta chain comes out of a study of Tregs in tolerant kidney transplant recipients. Regarding the study as a whole: Donor-specific Treg expansion exceeded global Treg expansion in tolerant patients, suggesting antigen drive. The small number of patients limits these findings pending further validation. Expanding Tregs on activated donor B cells appeared to best identify donor-specific TCRbeta clones.

Generated by immunoSEQ multiplex PCR, the TCRdb table keeps only in-frame clones and is missing some. The sample has fewer than 35,000 clones. On this clone itself: Its target is unknown. The read falls 3 residues short of the CDR3 end, and the missing part is taken from the germline J gene. Other DNA sequences in the sample encode the same CDR3.

Germline values: CDR1 LNHDA, CDR2 SQIVND (reference sequence). This CDR3 is built from 15 residues. V lost 1 base to trimming and J lost 2 bases, with 12 bases between them. The rearrangement joins TRBV19 to TRBJ2-7; D tentatively reads TRBD1 or TRBD2 (5 bases each). This clonotype was sampled from a human donor who received a combined kidney and bone marrow transplant. The source was CD8+ T cells from blood, collected before the transplant. This CDR3 reads CASSIGQGAAYEQYF. The sequenced CDR3 bases are TGTGCCAGTAGTATAGGCCAGGGAGCTGCCTACGAG.